Listed here are 31 T cell receptor beta chains from one sample, sequenced in a study of cytomegalovirus exposure and HLA in healthy donors. Use of 60 Vbeta and 13 Jbeta primers characterized the PCR. Sequenced by immunoSEQ multiplex PCR; TCRdb stores in-frame clones only, minus some. Of 150,000 to 200,000 clones listed, more than 70% are singletons. Sequenced input: PBMCs. These receptor sequences come from a man in his late teens or twenties in good health and CMV-seropositive.

In its sample, this clone was seen a few times. The chain couples TRBV19 to TRBJ1-1; D is unclear. Trimming shortened V by 6 bases and J by 0 bases, and 8 bases separated the two germline ends. CDR3 length: 13 residues. Germline CDR1 reads LNHDA; CDR2 reads SQIVND (reference sequence). The CDR3 loop is CASSKTMNTEAFF. The CDR3 DNA is TGTGCCAGTAGCAAGACTATGAACACTGAAGCTTTCTTT.

This clone was seen only a few times. The chain employs TRBV7-2 and TRBJ1-1; D is unresolved. V was trimmed by 0 bases and J by 2 bases, leaving 25 bases between them. CDR1 is SGHTA, CDR2 FQGNSA, per germline. The CDR3 spans 20 residues. As DNA, the CDR3 is TGTGCCAGCAGCTTAGCCCCCTTTTTTCCCACGCTACTAACAAACACTGAAGCTTTCTTT. Translation: CASSLAPFFPTLLTNTEAFF.

The chain links TRBV14 to TRBJ1-1; a possible D gene is TRBD1 (6 bases). The V end lost 0 bases, the J end lost 0 bases, and 11 bases lay between the germline ends. This CDR3 region has 16 residues. The germline V gene has CDR1 SGHDN and CDR2 FVKESK. The CDR3 loop is CASSQDWGQLNTEAFF. The CDR3, as DNA: TGTGCCAGCAGCCAAGACTGGGGACAATTGAACACTGAAGCTTTCTTT.

The J gene is TRBJ2-5, the V gene TRBV9; 8 bases line up with TRBD2. CDR1 is SGDLS and CDR2 is YYNGEE in the germline V gene. V lost 3 bases to trimming and J lost 5 bases; unmatched junction nucleotides: 6. The CDR3 length is 14 residues. The CDR3 DNA sequence: TGTGCCAGCAGCGCCGGGAGGGCCGGGGAGACCCAGTACTTC. Translation: CASSAGRAGETQYF.

The chain joins TRBV10-3 to TRBJ1-1; 7 bases fit TRBD1. This CDR3 comprises 17 residues. Trimming took 5 bases from V and 0 from J; bases not matched to a gene: 12. Germline lookup yields CDR1 ENHRY and CDR2 SYGVKD. For the CDR3, the DNA is TGTGCCATCAGTAAAGGGGGCGAGATGCAAATGAACACTGAAGCTTTCTTT. Residues: CAISKGGEMQMNTEAFF.

The DNA of the CDR3 is TGTGCCAGCAGCTTGATTGGACAGGGCGCCTACGAGCAGTACTTC. This sequence encodes CASSLIGQGAYEQYF. V gene TRBV5-6 combines with J gene TRBJ2-7; 8 bases fit TRBD1. CDR1 is SGHDT and CDR2 is YYEEEE in the germline V gene. The CDR3 loop spans 15 amino acids. V gave up 1 base and J gave up 2 bases; unmatched junction bases: 5.

J is TRBJ1-2 and V is TRBV6-1; D gene ambiguous. The CDR3 sequence is 12 residues long. CDR1 and CDR2 from the germline V gene are MNHNS and SASEGT. With 3 bases removed from V and 2 bases from J, the gap between germline ends came to 4 bases. CDR3: CASSEANYGYTF. The CDR3 DNA is TGTGCCAGCAGTGAGGCCAACTATGGCTACACCTTC.

This chain links TRBV10-2 with TRBJ2-7; no definite D call. Deletions cut 3 bases from V and 0 bases from J, with 15 bases between. Germline V lookup: CDR1 WSHSY, CDR2 SAAADI. This CDR3 is 16 amino acids long. CDR3 nucleotides: TGCGCCAGCAGTGACTTTAAGGAGCCGAGCTCCTACGAGCAGTACTTC. This codes for CASSDFKEPSSYEQYF.

V usage is TRBV11-2 and J usage is TRBJ2-7; 8 positions agree with TRBD2. V dropped 0 bases and J dropped 6; count of bases not matched to a gene: 7. This CDR3 comprises 15 residues. Germline CDR1 is SGHAT and CDR2 is FQNNGV. The CDR3 sequence: CASSLEPRAGGEQYF. CDR3 nucleotide sequence: TGTGCCAGCAGCTTAGAACCCAGGGCGGGAGGCGAGCAGTACTTC.

The V call is TRBV27, the J call TRBJ1-2; the match to TRBD1 covers 9 bases. Germline assignment: CDR1 MNHEY and CDR2 SMNVEV (reference sequence). The CDR3 contains 15 residues. V lost 5 bases to trimming and J lost 2 bases; unmatched junction nucleotides: 6. DNA for the CDR3: TGTGCCAGCAGTAGTGGGACAGGGCTAAACTATGGCTACACCTTC. Translation: CASSSGTGLNYGYTF.

This clone was seen more than once but under ten times. V gene TRBV10-2 combines with J gene TRBJ1-5, with 7 bases fitting TRBD1. V was clipped by 6 bases and J by 5 bases; unmatched bases: 1. This CDR3 region has 12 residues. Germline CDR1 is WSHSY and CDR2 is SAAADI. Here the CDR3 DNA reads TGCGCCAGCAGAGACAGGGATCAGCCCCAGCATTTT. It specifies CASRDRDQPQHF.

On this clone: At one boundary the junction diverges from the germline segment, which might be a read error. The chain links TRBV5-6 to TRBJ1-2, with D possibly TRBD1 on 6 matching bases. Germline loops: CDR1 SGHDT, CDR2 YYEEEE. This CDR3 is built from 16 residues. The CDR3 DNA reads TGTGCCTGCAGCTCGCTCCTCCGGGGGGCGAACTATGGCTACACCTTC. Its translation: CACSSLLRGANYGYTF.

The chain employs TRBV7-3 and TRBJ2-7; weak D call: TRBD1 (6 bases). V lost 5 bases and J lost 5, with 16 bases in between. CDR3 length equals 14 residues. Looked up from germline, CDR1 is SGHTA and CDR2 is FQGTGA. CDR3 region: CASSLSQGIHEQYF. CDR3 nucleotides: TGTGCCAGCAGCCTATCGCAGGGGATCCACGAGCAGTACTTC.

The J gene is TRBJ2-7, the V gene TRBV6-6, with TRBD1 identical over 7 bases. V was clipped by 7 bases and J by 3 bases; unmatched bases: 12. The CDR3 extends over 15 amino acids. Germline assignment: CDR1 MNHNY and CDR2 SVGAGI (reference sequence). The CDR3: CASITEPGQNYEQYF. The CDR3 region has the DNA TGTGCCAGCATTACCGAACCGGGACAGAACTACGAGCAGTACTTC.

V is TRBV6-5 and J is TRBJ1-5; D gene unclear. CDR3 length equals 13 residues. Germline V gene data show CDR1 as MNHEY and CDR2 as SVGAGI. The V and J ends lost 0 bases and 7 bases respectively, with 7 bases between them. CDR3 in amino acids: CASSYSGSQPQHF. For the CDR3, the DNA is TGTGCCAGCAGTTACTCCGGGAGCCAGCCCCAGCATTTT.

The gene calls are TRBV30 and TRBJ1-4; tentatively, D is TRBD1 (6 bases). Trimming took 7 bases from V and 7 from J, leaving 22 bases between them. This CDR3 has 15 amino acids. The germline CDR1 and CDR2 sequences are GTSNPN and SVGIG (reference sequence). Written as DNA, the CDR3 is TGTGCCTCATCGCTTGAACAGGGTAGTACTGAAAAACTGTTTTTT. Translated: CASSLEQGSTEKLFF.

The chain uses TRBV7-9 and TRBJ2-7; D is perhaps TRBD2 (6 bases). CDR3 size: 13 residues. The germline CDR1 and CDR2 sequences are SEHNR and FQNEAQ (reference sequence). Trimming stripped 10 bases from V and 3 bases from J, with 16 bases between. The CDR3 loop is CAIRGNSNYEQYF. DNA of the CDR3: TGTGCCATACGGGGGAATAGCAACTACGAGCAGTACTTC.

The gene calls are TRBV12-5 and TRBJ2-1; 7 nucleotides align to TRBD1. The ends lost 0 bases at V and 6 bases at J; junction bases unmatched: 11. CDR3 length: 17 residues. Germline CDR1 and CDR2: LGHNT and FRNRAP. The CDR3 DNA reads TGTGCTAGTGGTTTGGTACTAGGGGACAGCAGACCCAATGAGCAGTTCTTC. It translates to CASGLVLGDSRPNEQFF.

The genes are TRBV28 and TRBJ2-3, with 7 bases lining up with TRBD2. The V and J ends lost 5 bases and 4 bases, in that order; junction bases with no gene match: 12. There are 16 residues in the CDR3. Germline-derived CDR1 and CDR2 are MDHEN and SYDVKM. The CDR3 coding sequence is TGTGCCAGCAGTGTCCGGGAGGTCGCGCTGTCAGATACGCAGTATTTT. Protein sequence: CASSVREVALSDTQYF.

In this sample, this clone turned up once. V is TRBV19 and J is TRBJ2-5; no clear D. The CDR3 totals 15 residues. CDR1 is LNHDA and CDR2 is SQIVND in the germline V gene (reference sequence). Trimming took off 1 base at V and 2 bases at J, with 11 bases between the two ends. The CDR3 is CASSIVSRPQETQYF. The CDR3 DNA sequence: TGTGCCAGTAGTATAGTATCGAGGCCGCAAGAGACCCAGTACTTC. Variable domain in full (rest from reference TRBV19 and TRBJ2-5): DGGITQSPKYLFRKEGQNVTLSCEQNLNHDAMYWYRQDPGQGLRLIYYSQIVNDFQKGDIAEGYSVSREKKESFPLTVTSAQKNPTAFYLCASSIVSRPQETQYFGPGTRLLVL.

Turning to this clone: Other DNA sequences in this sample translate to the same CDR3. The chain has TRBV5-1 and TRBJ2-3; possibly TRBD1 for D (6 bases). CDR1 is SGHRS, CDR2 YFSETQ, per germline. This CDR3 comprises 14 residues. V lost 4 bases and J 2 bases, leaving 11 bases between the germline ends. As DNA, the CDR3 is TGCGCCAGCAGCCTAGGACAGTCCACAGATACGCAGTATTTT. Translating it yields CASSLGQSTDTQYF.

This clone was detected once. The chain couples TRBV9 to TRBJ2-7; D perhaps matches TRBD2 (6 bases). The germline V and J ends were trimmed by 3 bases and 3 bases, with 10 bases remaining between them. The CDR3 consists of 13 residues. Germline CDR1 SGDLS, CDR2 YYNGEE. The CDR3 reads CASSDGTFYEQYF. CDR3 DNA sequence: TGTGCCAGCAGCGATGGGACTTTCTACGAGCAGTACTTC.

V usage is TRBV28 and J usage is TRBJ2-4, with D possibly TRBD1 on 5 matching bases. There are 17 residues in the CDR3. The V end lost 3 bases, the J end lost 7 bases, and 22 bases lay between the germline ends. Germline CDR1 MDHEN, CDR2 SYDVKM. The CDR3 nucleotides read TGTGCCAGCAGTTTTACGCAGGGCATCTCGTTGGTTAACATTCAGTACTTC. Translating it yields CASSFTQGISLVNIQYF.

This clone was recorded a few times. This chain joins TRBV6-5 and TRBJ2-7, with 11 bases lining up with TRBD2. CDR3 length equals 15 residues. The ends lost 0 bases at V and 8 bases at J; junction bases unmatched: 6. Germline lookup yields CDR1 MNHEY and CDR2 SVGAGI. The CDR3 DNA is TGTGCCAGCAGTTACTCTACTAGCGGGAGTAGGCAGCAGTACTTC. Amino acids: CASSYSTSGSRQQYF.

In this sample, this clone turned up a few times. The chain carries TRBV28 and TRBJ2-4; unclear D gene. Germline CDR1 and CDR2: MDHEN and SYDVKM. Trimming pared 6 bases from V and 0 bases from J, leaving 15 bases between. The CDR3 is 16 residues long. The CDR3 coding sequence is TGTGCCAGCAGGTTTAAGACACCCCTAGCCAAAAACATTCAGTACTTC. This gives the protein CASRFKTPLAKNIQYF.

The chain employs TRBV2 and TRBJ1-1, with D unresolved. CDR1 is SNHLY and CDR2 is FYNNEI in the germline V gene. V gave up 6 bases and J gave up 7 bases, with 12 bases separating them. There are 12 residues in the CDR3. CDR3 region: CASREGWNEAFF. CDR3 in DNA: TGTGCCAGCAGGGAGGGTTGGAATGAAGCTTTCTTT.

The chain uses TRBV4-1 and TRBJ1-4; D is perhaps TRBD1 (5 bases). Germline CDR1 reads MGHRA; CDR2 reads YSYEKL. Trimming left V 4 bases short and J 14 bases short, with 26 bases between. This CDR3 is built from 16 residues. CDR3 amino acids: CASSPWGPKTFPELFF. In nucleotides, the CDR3 is TGCGCCAGCAGCCCTTGGGGCCCCAAAACTTTCCCCGAGCTGTTTTTT.

The chain joins TRBV2 to TRBJ2-1, with 9 bases matching TRBD2. Trimming cost V 4 bases and J 5 bases; bases outside gene matches: 3. CDR1 is SNHLY and CDR2 is FYNNEI in the germline V gene. The CDR3 spans 14 residues. DNA of the CDR3: TGTGCCAGCAGTGTCCTAGCGGGGAACAATGAGCAGTTCTTC. This translates into CASSVLAGNNEQFF.

DNA of the CDR3: TGTGCCTGGTGCGAAGGGGACAGGGGAAAGTACGAGCAGTACTTC. Amino acids: CAWCEGDRGKYEQYF. V and J are TRBV30 and TRBJ2-7; 10 bases are a match to TRBD1. CDR1 and CDR2 (germline): GTSNPN, SVGIG (reference sequence). Losses at the gene ends were 5 bases for V and 4 bases for J; bases not matched to a gene: 11. The length of the CDR3 is 15 residues.

This sequence joins TRBV28 and TRBJ2-7; TRBD2 matches at 7 bases. The germline CDR1 and CDR2 sequences are MDHEN and SYDVKM. J gave up 2 bases and V 0 bases, and 4 bases lay outside the gene matches. CDR3 length: 15 amino acids. Written as DNA, the CDR3 is TGTGCCAGCAGTTTATGGTTGGGGGGGACCTACGAGCAGTACTTC. It codes for CASSLWLGGTYEQYF.

The chain combines TRBV18 with TRBJ2-1, with D possibly TRBD2 on 6 matching bases. From germline, CDR1 is KGHSH and CDR2 LQKENI. Trimming removed 2 bases from V and 7 bases from J, with 6 bases in between. The CDR3 extends over 12 amino acids. This CDR3 is CASSPGGNEQFF. As DNA, the CDR3 is TGTGCCAGCTCACCAGGGGGGAATGAGCAGTTCTTC.